These T cell receptor beta chains were read from a single sample in a study of response to subunit inactivated influenza vaccine. Each CDR3 protein is one row after TCRdb ran MiXCR on the RT-PCR reads. The sample includes 540,000 or so distinct CDR3 sequences, approximately 13% of them seen just once. The starting material was PBMCs from blood, obtained about 6 weeks after vaccination. The receptors here all came from a middle-aged man who received an inactivated influenza vaccine. The CDR3 runs from the conserved cysteine through the conserved F or W. A D gene is named only where the DNA matches it firmly. A clone size is listed for some rows: how often the clone was seen (once, few, many), or a class if it is expanded.

TRBD2	TRBV5-6	few	TRBJ2-7	CASSLRAGVVSYEQYF	TGTGCCAGCAGCTTGCGAGCGGGGGTGGTCTCCTACGAGCAGTACTTC
-	TRBV7-2	few	TRBJ1-2	CASSVDTDYGYTF	TGTGCCAGCAGCGTCGATACAGACTATGGCTACACCTTC
TRBD1	TRBV5-1	few	TRBJ2-7	CASSRDRVDEQYF	TGCGCCAGCAGCCGGGACAGGGTCGACGAGCAGTACTTC
-	TRBV7-9	many	TRBJ1-1	CASSQGNTEAFF	TGTGCCAGCAGCCAGGGGAACACTGAAGCTTTCTTT
-	TRBV20-1	-	TRBJ1-4	CSARDPYTINEKLFF	TGCAGTGCTAGAGATCCCTACACTATTAATGAAAAACTGTTTTTT
-	TRBV19	few	TRBJ1-2	CASSIVSNVYGYTF	TGTGCCAGTAGTATAGTGTCAAACGTCTATGGCTACACCTTC
-	TRBV19	many	TRBJ1-6	CASSSTGNNSPLHF	TGTGCCAGTAGTAGCACAGGGAATAATTCACCCCTCCACTTT
-	TRBV5-1	few	TRBJ1-1	CASSLFGDGNTEAFF	TGCGCCAGCAGCTTGTTTGGGGACGGAAACACTGAAGCTTTCTTT
TRBD1	TRBV28	-	TRBJ1-5	CASNRGNSNQPQHF	TGTGCCAGCAACAGGGGTAACAGCAATCAGCCCCAGCATTTT
-	TRBV4-2	few	TRBJ2-2	CASSHANTGELFF	TGTGCCAGCAGCCACGCGAACACCGGGGAGCTGTTTTTT
-	TRBV5-6	few	TRBJ2-5	CASSIGTIQETQYF	TGTGCCAGCAGCATCGGGACAATTCAAGAGACCCAGTACTTC
TRBD1	TRBV25-1	few	TRBJ1-2	CASSETGTVYGYTF	TGTGCCAGCAGTGAAACCGGGACAGTCTATGGCTACACCTTC
-	TRBV11-2	-	TRBJ2-7	CASSVRDDEQYF	TGTGCCAGCAGCGTCCGGGATGACGAGCAGTACTTC
-	TRBV5-5	many	TRBJ2-1	CASSLSWLDLYNEQFF	TGTGCCAGCAGCTTATCTTGGCTGGATTTATACAATGAGCAGTTCTTC
-	TRBV6-1	once	TRBJ2-2	CASSRRPGNTGELFF	TGTGCCAGCAGTCGACGACCCGGGAACACCGGGGAGCTGTTTTTT
-	TRBV5-1	few	TRBJ1-1	CASSLAAGQGTEAFF	TGCGCCAGCAGCTTGGCCGCCGGGCAGGGAACTGAAGCTTTCTTT
-	TRBV6-1	-	TRBJ2-4	CASSPGSEIAKNIQYF	TGTGCCAGCAGTCCGGGTAGCGAGATAGCCAAAAACATTCAGTACTTC
-	TRBV12-3/TRBV12-4	-	TRBJ2-1	CASRETGPAEQFF	TGTGCCAGCAGAGAAACAGGGCCGGCTGAGCAGTTCTTC
TRBD2	TRBV20-1	few	TRBJ2-7	CSARRTSGSTYEQYF	TGCAGTGCTAGAAGGACTAGCGGGAGCACCTACGAGCAGTACTTC
TRBD2	TRBV4-2	many	TRBJ2-3	CASSQQTSGTSVDTQYF	TGTGCCAGCAGCCAGCAGACTAGCGGGACCTCAGTAGATACGCAGTATTTT
-	TRBV5-1	few	TRBJ1-2	CATRPTVSNYGYTF	TGCGCCACCAGGCCTACAGTCTCTAACTATGGCTACACCTTC
-	TRBV7-9	few	TRBJ2-3	CASRGRTSTDTQYF	TGTGCCAGCAGGGGACGGACCAGCACAGATACGCAGTATTTT
TRBD2	TRBV15	-	TRBJ2-1	CATSRALAGVENEQFF	TGTGCCACCAGCAGAGCACTAGCGGGAGTGGAGAATGAGCAGTTCTTC
-	TRBV7-9	-	TRBJ2-3	CASSLVVWDTQYF	TGTGCCAGCAGCTTAGTAGTATGGGATACGCAGTATTTT
TRBD2	TRBV10-3	few	TRBJ2-3	CAIRTSGGTDTQYF	TGTGCCATCAGGACTAGCGGGGGGACAGATACGCAGTATTTT
TRBD2	TRBV2	-	TRBJ2-1	CASSGETSAYNEQFF	TGTGCCAGCAGTGGGGAGACTAGCGCCTACAATGAGCAGTTCTTC
TRBD2	TRBV20-1	few	TRBJ2-5	CSARDHSGGGETQYF	TGCAGTGCTAGAGATCATAGCGGGGGAGGAGAGACCCAGTACTTC
-	TRBV7-8	-	TRBJ2-7	CASSLGRIAYEQYF	TGTGCCAGCAGCTTGGGACGGATAGCCTACGAGCAGTACTTC
-	TRBV14	few	TRBJ2-6	CASSHPAPGANVLTF	TGTGCCAGCAGCCACCCGGCCCCTGGGGCCAACGTCCTGACTTTC
TRBD2	TRBV27	few	TRBJ2-7	CASSPGLAALYEQYF	TGTGCCAGCAGTCCGGGACTAGCGGCCCTATACGAGCAGTACTTC
-	TRBV7-2	-	TRBJ1-2	CASSLAGGRGFFNGYTF	TGTGCCAGCAGCTTAGCCGGGGGCAGGGGTTTCTTTAATGGCTACACCTTC
-	TRBV7-6	-	TRBJ2-2	CASSSVQGELFF	TGTGCCAGCAGCTCGGTCCAGGGGGAGCTGTTTTTT
TRBD1	TRBV5-1	-	TRBJ2-2	CASSLQTGPTGELFF	TGCGCCAGCAGCTTACAGACAGGGCCCACCGGGGAGCTGTTTTTT
-	TRBV12-3/TRBV12-4	many	TRBJ1-4	CASSFSGQPGEKLFF	TGTGCCAGCAGTTTTAGCGGACAGCCGGGTGAAAAACTGTTTTTT
TRBD1	TRBV4-2	-	TRBJ1-2	CASSQRQGPNGYTF	TGTGCCAGCAGCCAAAGACAGGGGCCCAATGGCTACACCTTC
TRBD1	TRBV2	many	TRBJ2-3	CASVRDSLSTDTQYF	TGTGCCAGCGTCCGGGACAGCCTTAGCACAGATACGCAGTATTTT
-	TRBV24-1	-	TRBJ1-1	CATSGPGGPNTEAFF	TGTGCCACCAGTGGCCCCGGGGGGCCGAACACTGAAGCTTTCTTT
-	TRBV20-1	few	TRBJ2-7	CSARDLRGASGNYEQYF	TGCAGTGCTAGAGACCTCCGGGGGGCTAGCGGAAACTACGAGCAGTACTTC
TRBD1	TRBV12-3/TRBV12-4	many	TRBJ2-5	CASTSGTEETQYF	TGTGCCAGCACCTCCGGGACAGAAGAGACCCAGTACTTC
-	TRBV5-6	-	TRBJ1-5	CASSSQGHRRNQPQHF	TGTGCCAGCAGCTCCCAGGGACATAGACGAAATCAGCCTCAGCATTTT